A single sample is the source of the 26 T cell receptor beta chains below, sequenced in a study of cytomegalovirus exposure and HLA in healthy donors. The PCR employed 60 Vbeta primers together with 13 Jbeta primers. TCRdb keeps only in-frame clones here, not all; method: immunoSEQ multiplex PCR. The data show approximately 100,000 clones, with more than 80% seen just once and 3% to 5% held by the top ten. The sequenced sample consisted of PBMCs. The receptor set was obtained from a man younger than 40 in good health and CMV-seronegative.

The chain carries TRBV5-4 and TRBJ2-2; TRBD2 agrees at 13 bases. The V gene end was trimmed by 4 bases and the J gene end by 7 bases; junction bases not matched to a gene: 10. CDR1 is SGHNT and CDR2 is YYREEE in the germline V gene (reference sequence). This CDR3 is 17 amino acids long. The CDR3 DNA reads as TGTGCCAGCAGCCCCGGACTAGCGGGAGCAGTTAGCGGGGAGCTGTTTTTT. Translation: CASSPGLAGAVSGELFF.

The J gene is TRBJ2-7, the V gene TRBV6-6; TRBD1 matches 8 bases. The V gene end was trimmed by 2 bases and the J gene end by 4 bases; junction bases not matched to a gene: 4. Germline V gives CDR1 MNHNY, CDR2 SVGAGI (reference sequence). This CDR3 is 14 amino acids long. The CDR3 loop reads CASSYPGGGYEQYF. In DNA form, the CDR3 reads TGTGCCAGCAGTTACCCAGGGGGCGGGTACGAGCAGTACTTC.

V usage is TRBV19 and J usage is TRBJ2-5; perhaps TRBD2 as D (6 bases). The CDR3 totals 15 residues. V was pared by 3 bases and J by 3 bases, with 14 bases between. Looked up from germline, CDR1 is LNHDA and CDR2 is SQIVND (reference sequence). Here the CDR3 reads CASSITGPGEETQYF. The CDR3 DNA reads TGTGCCAGTAGTATTACAGGTCCGGGGGAAGAGACCCAGTACTTC.

V and J are TRBV25-1 and TRBJ2-7, with D perhaps TRBD2 (6 bases). This CDR3 comprises 15 residues. The germline V gene has CDR1 MGHDK and CDR2 SYGVNS. Between the trimmed V and J ends, which lost 3 bases and 4 bases, there was a span of 16 bases. CDR3 sequence reads: CASSELGDGSYEQYF. The CDR3 region has the DNA TGTGCCAGCAGTGAGTTGGGGGACGGGAGTTACGAGCAGTACTTC.

The V and J genes are TRBV6-5 and TRBJ2-5; 13 bases map to TRBD2. This CDR3 spans 15 amino acids. Trimming took 7 bases from V and 4 from J; bases not matched to a gene: 6. The germline CDR1 and CDR2 sequences are MNHEY and SVGAGI. CDR3 in DNA: TGTGCCAGCACCAGACTAGCGGGGGGCCTAGAGACCCAGTACTTC. This codes for CASTRLAGGLETQYF.

This clone was counted a few times. The V and J genes are TRBV4-2 and TRBJ2-5, with 7 positions matching TRBD2. Germline V gene lookup returns CDR1 LGHNA and CDR2 YNFKEQ. V lost 5 bases and J lost 2; bases outside the gene matches: 2. The CDR3 has 13 amino acids. CDR3 bases: TGTGCCAGCAGCGGGACTACACAAGAGACCCAGTACTTC. It translates to CASSGTTQETQYF.

The chain is built from TRBV4-1 and TRBJ2-1, with TRBD2 identical over 8 bases. The CDR3 spans 13 residues. CDR1 and CDR2 from the germline V gene are MGHRA and YSYEKL. V shed 4 bases and J 7 bases; nucleotides not matched to a gene: 3. The CDR3 DNA follows: TGCGCCAGCAGCCGTCGGGGGGGGAATGAGCAGTTCTTC. Amino acids: CASSRRGGNEQFF.

This clone appeared once. The CDR3 loop reads CASSVEGTEAFF. CDR3 DNA sequence: TGTGCCAGCAGCGTAGAGGGGACTGAAGCTTTCTTT. The V gene is TRBV9, the J gene TRBJ1-1, with a tentative D call TRBD1 (5 bases). CDR3 length: 12 amino acids. V lost 0 bases, J lost 5 bases, and 5 bases lay in between. Germline CDR1 SGDLS, CDR2 YYNGEE.

This rearrangement joins TRBV6-6 to TRBJ2-1, with 9 bases fitting TRBD1. Unmatched junction bases numbered 7, after V lost 4 bases and J lost 15 bases. Per the germline V gene, CDR1 is MNHNY and CDR2 is SVGAGI (reference sequence). The CDR3 consists of 12 residues. The CDR3 is CASSSGQGTVFF. The CDR3 nucleotides read TGTGCCAGCAGTTCCGGACAGGGGACTGTGTTCTTC.

A few counts support this clone. V gene TRBV6-5 combines with J gene TRBJ2-2; a possible D gene is TRBD2 (6 bases). V was cut by 5 bases and J by 4 bases, with 14 bases left in between. This CDR3 is built from 15 residues. The germline CDR1 and CDR2 sequences are MNHEY and SVGAGI. CDR3 sequence reads: CASSPPGLGTGELFF. Written as DNA, the CDR3 is TGTGCCAGCAGTCCGCCGGGACTGGGCACCGGGGAGCTGTTTTTT.

DNA of the CDR3: TGCGCCAGCAGCCCATACATCGACAGCCAGCCCCAGCATTTT. It translates to CASSPYIDSQPQHF. The J gene is TRBJ1-5, the V gene TRBV4-1; possible D gene TRBD1, 5 bases. Germline V gene lookup returns CDR1 MGHRA and CDR2 YSYEKL. The CDR3 has 14 amino acids. V lost 4 bases and J 7 bases, leaving 14 bases between the germline ends.

V and J are TRBV27 and TRBJ2-1, with TRBD2 identical over 7 bases. Germline loops: CDR1 MNHEY, CDR2 SMNVEV (reference sequence). V was pared by 5 bases and J by 1 base, with 8 bases of the junction left unmatched. The length of the CDR3 is 16 residues. This CDR3 reads CASSRGGENSYNEQFF. CDR3 DNA sequence: TGTGCCAGCAGTCGTGGGGGGGAAAATTCCTACAATGAGCAGTTCTTC.

The chain carries TRBV10-3 and TRBJ1-5, with TRBD1 identical over 9 bases. Losses at the gene ends were 6 bases for V and 7 bases for J; bases not matched to a gene: 10. This CDR3 contains 15 residues. Germline V gene lookup returns CDR1 ENHRY and CDR2 SYGVKD. This CDR3 reads CAISGRGQGHQPQHF. The CDR3 DNA reads as TGTGCCATCAGCGGAAGGGGACAGGGACACCAGCCCCAGCATTTT.

The chain has TRBV28 and TRBJ2-1; TRBD2 matches at 7 bases. This CDR3 is built from 16 residues. Germline CDR1 and CDR2: MDHEN and SYDVKM. Trimming took 6 bases from V and 7 from J; bases not matched to a gene: 15. The CDR3 DNA reads as TGTGCCAGCAGCCCGGGGGGAGAAAGGTTTCTTAATGAGCAGTTCTTC. This codes for CASSPGGERFLNEQFF.

The chain links TRBV5-1 to TRBJ2-5; TRBD2 is a possible D gene (6 bases). Germline V gene sequence: CDR1 SGHRS, CDR2 YFSETQ. This CDR3 comprises 18 residues. The V and J ends lost 0 bases and 4 bases respectively, with 22 bases between them. The CDR3 here is CASSLGGLRGLRIETQYF. CDR3 DNA: TGCGCCAGCAGCTTGGGGGGTCTTCGGGGGTTGCGAATAGAGACCCAGTACTTC.

V is TRBV9 and J is TRBJ2-1, with a tentative D call TRBD2 (5 bases). This CDR3 region has 16 residues. In germline, CDR1 is SGDLS, CDR2 YYNGEE. With 4 bases removed from V and 7 bases from J, the gap between germline ends came to 21 bases. The CDR3 DNA reads as TGTGCCAGCAGCCCCCGACGGGGTCATACCCTGAATGAGCAGTTCTTC. Translated, it gives CASSPRRGHTLNEQFF. The full variable domain, with the rest looked up from reference TRBV9 and TRBJ2-1, is DSGVTQTPKHLITATGQRVTLRCSPRSGDLSVYWYQQSLDQGLQFLIQYYNGEERAKGNILERFSAQQFPDLHSELNLSSLELGDSALYFCASSPRRGHTLNEQFFGPGTRLTVL.

V usage is TRBV7-8 and J usage is TRBJ2-7; 10 nucleotides agree with TRBD1. V lost 4 bases to trimming and J lost 3 bases; unmatched junction nucleotides: 3. This CDR3 spans 14 amino acids. From germline, CDR1 is SGHVS and CDR2 FQNEAQ. For the CDR3, the DNA is TGTGCCAGCAGCTGGGGACAGGGGATCTACGAGCAGTACTTC. It specifies CASSWGQGIYEQYF.

V usage is TRBV29-1 and J usage is TRBJ2-1; 11 bases map to TRBD1. This CDR3 is built from 17 residues. The V and J ends lost 7 bases and 8 bases, in that order; junction bases with no gene match: 19. The germline CDR1 and CDR2 sequences are SQVTM and ANQGSEA. CDR3: CSGGQGGGVDRGDEQFF. In DNA, the CDR3 is TGCAGCGGGGGACAGGGGGGCGGAGTGGACCGGGGGGATGAGCAGTTCTTC.

V and J are TRBV10-2 and TRBJ2-7; no firm D call. V was shortened by 2 bases and J by 9 bases, with 8 bases between the two germline ends. The CDR3 has 11 amino acids. Germline values: CDR1 WSHSY, CDR2 SAAADI. The CDR3 coding sequence is TGCGCCAGCAGTGAGAGGAGTAGGCAGTACTTC. Its translation is CASSERSRQYF.

CDR3 protein: CASSRLKLAKNIQYF. The CDR3 DNA sequence: TGCGCCAGCAGCCGCCTTAAGCTAGCCAAAAACATTCAGTACTTC. The chain uses TRBV4-1 and TRBJ2-4; D is undetermined. CDR3 length: 15 residues. CDR1 and CDR2 (germline): MGHRA, YSYEKL. The V end was cut by 4 bases, the J end by 0 bases, with 10 bases between.

The genes are TRBV28 and TRBJ1-5, with TRBD1 matching over 7 bases. V shed 6 bases, J shed 5 bases, and the junction held 10 bases outside the gene matches. The germline V gene encodes CDR1 MDHEN and CDR2 SYDVKM. The CDR3 covers 15 residues. The CDR3: CASSSLGTADQPQHF. The DNA for the CDR3 is TGTGCCAGCAGCTCACTCGGGACAGCAGATCAGCCCCAGCATTTT.

V usage is TRBV4-2 and J usage is TRBJ2-2; the D gene is possibly TRBD1 (6 bases). The CDR3 is 17 residues long. V lost 3 bases and J lost 7, with 21 bases in between. Per germline, CDR1 LGHNA and CDR2 YNFKEQ. The DNA for the CDR3 is TGTGCCAGCAGCCACCCCTTCGGGGACACAAGATACGGGGAGCTGTTTTTT. It codes for CASSHPFGDTRYGELFF.

The chain has TRBV6-1 and TRBJ1-2; no reliable D call. V gave up 4 bases and J gave up 4 bases, with 7 bases separating them. This CDR3 region has 12 residues. Looked up from germline, CDR1 is MNHNS and CDR2 is SASEGT. CDR3 DNA sequence: TGTGCCAGCAGTGGGCGCGGCTATGGCTACACCTTC. Protein: CASSGRGYGYTF.

This chain uses TRBV7-8 with TRBJ1-4, with D hard to call. The germline CDR1 and CDR2 sequences are SGHVS and FQNEAQ. V lost 0 bases and J lost 0, with 5 bases in between. The CDR3 contains 15 residues. The DNA for the CDR3 is TGTGCCAGCAGCTTAGCACGGGCAACTAATGAAAAACTGTTTTTT. It encodes CASSLARATNEKLFF.

The V call is TRBV27, the J call TRBJ2-7; TRBD1 agrees at 10 bases. The CDR3 is made up of 16 amino acids. After removal of 5 bases from V and 2 bases from J, the junction contained 9 bases not matched to a gene. The germline gives CDR1 MNHEY, CDR2 SMNVEV (reference sequence). CDR3 sequence: CASSPHKTGGTYEQYF. As DNA, the CDR3 is TGTGCCAGCAGTCCCCATAAGACAGGGGGCACCTACGAGCAGTACTTC.

The chain carries TRBV9 and TRBJ2-7, with D perhaps matching TRBD2 (7 bases). This CDR3 is 15 amino acids long. Trimming pared 0 bases from V and 5 bases from J, leaving 15 bases between. Germline CDR1 is SGDLS and CDR2 is YYNGEE. CDR3: CASSVGWGGADEQYF. In DNA form, the CDR3 reads TGTGCCAGCAGCGTAGGGTGGGGGGGCGCGGACGAGCAGTACTTC.